This T cell receptor beta chain is from a study of blood T cell repertoires in COVID-19. The germline V and J ends were trimmed by 2 bases and 4 bases, with 14 bases remaining between them. Germline values: CDR1 KGHSH, CDR2 LQKENI. The CDR3 contains 15 residues. Some clones are missing from TCRdb's copy, which holds only in-frame ones; the method was immunoSEQ multiplex PCR. The top ten clones hold 2.1% of a sample with 270,000 or so clones, nearly 90% of them seen once. Source material: peripheral blood. The TCR sequence derives from a woman aged 60-70 years with COVID-19, enrolled during active disease. V usage is TRBV18 and J usage is TRBJ1-2, with D perhaps TRBD1 (6 bases). CDR3 nucleotides: TGTGCCAGCTCACCAGCCCTAGACAGGTTCTATGGCTACACCTTC. It encodes CASSPALDRFYGYTF.